One sample yielded the 14 T cell receptor beta chains listed below, sequenced in a study of blood T cell repertoires in COVID-19. Sequencing used immunoSEQ multiplex PCR; TCRdb keeps in-frame clones, though not all of them. The table records over 65,000 clones, around 90% of them present only once. Sequences were obtained from peripheral blood. The receptors were sampled from a man over 45 with active COVID-19.

CDR3 residues: CASSRTVSDEQFF. CDR3 coding DNA: TGTGCCAGCAGCCGGACAGTAAGTGATGAGCAGTTCTTC. This sequence joins TRBV7-2 and TRBJ2-1; TRBD1 is a possible D gene (6 bases). CDR1 is SGHTA and CDR2 is FQGNSA in the germline V gene. Trimming took 5 bases from V and 8 from J, leaving 13 bases between them. There are 13 residues in the CDR3.

A few counts support this clone. The CDR3 nucleotides are TGCAGCGTTGTGTCGGTGAGCTCCTACGAGCAGTACTTC. It codes for CSVVSVSSYEQYF. The V call is TRBV29-1, the J call TRBJ2-7, with D uncertain. There are 13 residues in the CDR3. Germline V lookup: CDR1 SQVTM, CDR2 ANQGSEA. The V gene lost 4 bases and the J gene lost 0 bases, with 10 bases spanning the gap.

The chain employs TRBV11-3 and TRBJ2-7, with a weak D call TRBD1 (6 bases). Per germline, CDR1 SGHNT and CDR2 YENEEA. V was shortened by 2 bases and J by 4 bases, with 12 bases between the two germline ends. The CDR3 length is 14 residues. Here the CDR3 DNA reads TGTGCCAGCAGCTTACCGGGACAACCGTACGAGCAGTACTTC. Translated, it gives CASSLPGQPYEQYF.

The chain employs TRBV25-1 and TRBJ2-1; TRBD2 matches 12 bases. CDR1 MGHDK and CDR2 SYGVNS come from the germline V gene. V shed 6 bases and J 5 bases; nucleotides not matched to a gene: 8. The CDR3 covers 16 residues. CDR3 in amino acids: CASSPTLAGGHNEQFF. The CDR3 DNA reads TGTGCCAGCAGCCCGACACTAGCGGGAGGTCACAATGAGCAGTTCTTC.

This chain uses TRBV7-2 with TRBJ1-2; D gene uncertain. This CDR3 is 13 amino acids long. V lost 2 bases and J 8 bases, leaving 12 bases between the germline ends. The germline V gene has CDR1 SGHTA and CDR2 FQGNSA. CDR3 region: CASSLKRDSGYTF. The CDR3 nucleotides are TGTGCCAGCAGCTTAAAGCGGGATTCCGGCTACACCTTC.

The V gene is TRBV2, the J gene TRBJ2-7, with TRBD1 matching over 10 bases. The length of the CDR3 is 13 residues. V lost 5 bases, J lost 5 bases, and 3 bases stayed unmatched. Looked up from germline, CDR1 is SNHLY and CDR2 is FYNNEI. In DNA form, the CDR3 reads TGTGCCAGCAGTTCCGGACAGGGGGACGAGCAGTACTTC. Its translation is CASSSGQGDEQYF. Full variable domain (rest looked up from reference TRBV2 and TRBJ2-7): EPEVTQTPSHQVTQMGQEVILRCVPISNHLYFYWYRQILGQKVEFLVSFYNNEISEKSEIFDDQFSVERPDGSNFTLKIRSTKLEDSAMYFCASSSGQGDEQYFGPGTRLTVT.

The chain recombines TRBV2 with TRBJ1-1; TRBD1 aligns across 7 bases. After removal of 6 bases from V and 1 base from J, the junction contained 5 bases not matched to a gene. The germline gives CDR1 SNHLY, CDR2 FYNNEI. The length of the CDR3 is 14 residues. CDR3 sequence: CASRNGQANTEAFF. CDR3 sequence (DNA): TGTGCCAGCAGGAACGGACAGGCGAACACTGAAGCTTTCTTT.

The chain combines TRBV15 with TRBJ2-1, with unresolved D. Trimming stripped 0 bases from V and 0 bases from J, with 6 bases between. This CDR3 is 15 amino acids long. Looked up from germline, CDR1 is LNHNV and CDR2 is YYDKDF (reference sequence). The chain's CDR3 is CATSRDDSSYNEQFF. For the CDR3, the DNA is TGTGCCACCAGCAGAGATGACTCCTCCTACAATGAGCAGTTCTTC.

The rearrangement links TRBV6-1 to TRBJ1-6, with D perhaps TRBD1 (6 bases). Germline CDR1 MNHNS, CDR2 SASEGT. Deletions cut 1 base from V and 0 bases from J, with 10 bases between. The CDR3 contains 17 residues. For the CDR3, the DNA is TGTGCCAGCAGTGAAGGGGGGCCGGGCTCCTATAATTCACCCCTCCACTTT. This sequence encodes CASSEGGPGSYNSPLHF.

This rearrangement joins TRBV19 to TRBJ1-5, with D perhaps matching TRBD1 (6 bases). This CDR3 comprises 16 residues. Germline V gene lookup returns CDR1 LNHDA and CDR2 SQIVND (reference sequence). V was pared by 5 bases and J by 5 bases, with 19 bases between. This CDR3 is CASSPSGTLNYQPQHF. As DNA, the CDR3 is TGTGCCAGTAGTCCCTCCGGGACACTTAATTATCAGCCCCAGCATTTT.

The V call is TRBV7-9, the J call TRBJ1-5, with D unclear. Deletions cut 1 base from V and 2 bases from J, with 12 bases between. CDR1 is SEHNR and CDR2 is FQNEAQ in the germline V gene (reference sequence). The CDR3 is 16 amino acids. CDR3 protein: CASSLGREWGNQPQHF. The CDR3 coding sequence is TGTGCCAGCAGCTTAGGTAGGGAGTGGGGCAATCAGCCCCAGCATTTT.

The chain recombines TRBV10-3 with TRBJ2-3; 12 nucleotides agree with TRBD2. V was pared by 5 bases and J by 4 bases, with 4 bases of the junction left unmatched. In germline, CDR1 is ENHRY, CDR2 SYGVKD. The length of the CDR3 is 15 residues. CDR3 DNA: TGTGCCATCAGTTCGACTAGCGGGAGAGCAGATACGCAGTATTTT. Translating it yields CAISSTSGRADTQYF.

The chain combines TRBV5-4 with TRBJ2-2; a weak D match, TRBD1 (5 bases). Germline values: CDR1 SGHNT, CDR2 YYREEE (reference sequence). Deletions cut 0 bases from V and 2 bases from J, with 5 bases between. The CDR3 is 14 amino acids. The chain's CDR3 is CASSLGGNTGELFF. The CDR3 nucleotides read TGTGCCAGCAGCTTGGGGGGCAACACCGGGGAGCTGTTTTTT. Full variable domain (rest looked up from reference TRBV5-4 and TRBJ2-2): ETGVTQSPTHLIKTRGQQVTLRCSSQSGHNTVSWYQQALGQGPQFIFQYYREEENGRGNFPPRFSGLQFPNYSSELNVNALELDDSALYLCASSLGGNTGELFFGEGSRLTVL.

The chain is built from TRBV27 and TRBJ2-7; no clear D. CDR1 MNHEY and CDR2 SMNVEV come from the germline V gene (reference sequence). This CDR3 spans 14 amino acids. The V end was cut by 1 base, the J end by 0 bases, with 7 bases between. The CDR3 bases are TGTGCCAGCAGTTTATATGGCAGCTCCTACGAGCAGTACTTC. This translates into CASSLYGSSYEQYF.